This T cell receptor (beta chain) is drawn from a study of blood T cell repertoires in COVID-19. On the study more broadly: Material from acute and convalescent COVID-19 was sourced from the United States, Italy and Spain. From T cells, B-cell-depleted T cells, or PBMCs came the material, which was cDNA or gDNA.

CDR1 MGHDK and CDR2 SYGVNS come from the germline V gene. Deletions cut 6 bases from V and 6 bases from J, with 18 bases between. CDR3 size: 15 residues. Authors' data handling: Amplification from reference gene primers served as the basis for estimated nucleated cell counts. Using immunoSEQ multiplex PCR, the repertoire was profiled, and TCRdb retains in-frame clones only, with some absent. The V and J calls and clone size come from that table; D and trimming were worked out from the DNA. This sample has about 64,000 clones, with around nine tenths found just once. The receptor comes from an elderly woman with active COVID-19. The chain carries TRBV25-1 and TRBJ2-4; D remains ambiguous. Sequencing was carried out using peripheral blood. The CDR3 loop is CASSSPGRPGNIQYF. The CDR3 nucleotides are TGTGCCAGCAGCTCCCCGGGTCGGCCGGGAAACATTCAGTACTTC.